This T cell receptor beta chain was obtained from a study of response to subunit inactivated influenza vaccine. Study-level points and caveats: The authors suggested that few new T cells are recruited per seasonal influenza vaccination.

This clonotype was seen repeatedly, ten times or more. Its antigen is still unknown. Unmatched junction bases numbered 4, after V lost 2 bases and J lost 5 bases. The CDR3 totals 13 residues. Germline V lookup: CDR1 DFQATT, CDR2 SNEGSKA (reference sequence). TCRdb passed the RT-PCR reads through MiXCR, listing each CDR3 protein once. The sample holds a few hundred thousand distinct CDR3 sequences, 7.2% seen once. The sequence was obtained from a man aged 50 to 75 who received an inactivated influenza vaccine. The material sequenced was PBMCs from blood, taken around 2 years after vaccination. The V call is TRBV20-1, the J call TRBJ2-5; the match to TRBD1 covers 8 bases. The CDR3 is CSARTDRGETQYF. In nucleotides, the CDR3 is TGCAGTGCTAGAACCGACAGGGGTGAGACCCAGTACTTC.